A selection of T cell receptor beta chains follows, all from one sample in a study of CD4 T cells in relation to SARS-CoV-2 and coronaviruses. Assay used: immunoSEQ multiplex PCR; TCRdb lists only in-frame clones, some missing. The sample lists some 65,000 clones, over 80% occurring once. Source material: memory CD4+ T cells from PBMCs. Source of these receptors: a human donor in good health. CDR3s include the opening cysteine and the closing phenylalanine or tryptophan. Fields, in order: J gene, V gene, clone size, D gene, CDR3 DNA, CDR3 protein. The D gene is left open where the match is weak. Some rows have no size entry. The others give once, few or many, or a class for an expanded clone.

J gene: TRBJ1-5; V gene: TRBV15; clone size: .; D gene: .; CDR3 DNA: TGTGCCACCAGCCTTACGGGGGAGATCACCCGCCATCAGCCCCAGCATTTT; CDR3 protein: CATSLTGEITRHQPQHF
J gene: TRBJ1-6; V gene: TRBV15; clone size: .; D gene: TRBD1; CDR3 DNA: TGTGCCACCAGCCAGGACAGGGGGAAATCACCCCTCCACTTT; CDR3 protein: CATSQDRGKSPLHF
J gene: TRBJ1-1; V gene: TRBV9; clone size: .; D gene: .; CDR3 DNA: TGTGCCAGCAGCCCCCCACCCCTCCCGATGGCGGACACTGAAGCTTTCTTT; CDR3 protein: CASSPPPLPMADTEAFF
J gene: TRBJ2-5; V gene: TRBV9; clone size: .; D gene: .; CDR3 DNA: TGTGCCAGCAGCGTAGGCCGGACGACCACAGAAGAGACCCAGTACTTC; CDR3 protein: CASSVGRTTTEETQYF
J gene: TRBJ2-3; V gene: TRBV10-1; clone size: .; D gene: .; CDR3 DNA: TGCGCCAGCAGTGCAGGGGATACGCAGTATTTT; CDR3 protein: CASSAGDTQYF
J gene: TRBJ2-1; V gene: TRBV5-4; clone size: few; D gene: .; CDR3 DNA: TGTGCCAGCAGCTTGGCCGAGCGGGGCTCAGGGGCGAATGAGCAGTTCTTC; CDR3 protein: CASSLAERGSGANEQFF
J gene: TRBJ2-3; V gene: TRBV7-9; clone size: .; D gene: .; CDR3 DNA: TGTGCCAGCAGCTTTGTGCGGGACACAGATACGCAGTATTTT; CDR3 protein: CASSFVRDTDTQYF
J gene: TRBJ2-7; V gene: TRBV15; clone size: .; D gene: .; CDR3 DNA: TGTGCCACCAGCTCCGTGACAGATCCTACCTACGAGCAGTACTTC; CDR3 protein: CATSSVTDPTYEQYF
J gene: TRBJ2-7; V gene: TRBV18; clone size: .; D gene: .; CDR3 DNA: TGTGCCAGCTCACCCGGGACTGACGAACACGAGCAGTACTTC; CDR3 protein: CASSPGTDEHEQYF
J gene: TRBJ1-5; V gene: TRBV15; clone size: .; D gene: .; CDR3 DNA: TGTGCCACCAGCAGAAAACTGGAGAGCAATCAGCCCCAGCATTTT; CDR3 protein: CATSRKLESNQPQHF
J gene: TRBJ2-5; V gene: TRBV4-1; clone size: .; D gene: .; CDR3 DNA: TGCGCCAGCAGCCATGGGGGGGCTGGGGAGACCCAGTACTTC; CDR3 protein: CASSHGGAGETQYF
J gene: TRBJ2-5; V gene: TRBV7-2; clone size: .; D gene: TRBD2; CDR3 DNA: TGTGCCAGCAGCTACCAGCGGGGGGGCGGAGAGACCCAGTACTTC; CDR3 protein: CASSYQRGGGETQYF
J gene: TRBJ2-5; V gene: TRBV5-1; clone size: .; D gene: TRBD1; CDR3 DNA: TGCGCCAGCAGTTCGCCTGGACAGGGGAAAGAGACCCAGTACTTC; CDR3 protein: CASSSPGQGKETQYF
J gene: TRBJ2-1; V gene: TRBV3-1/TRBV3-2; clone size: .; D gene: TRBD1; CDR3 DNA: TGTGCCAGCCTCGGGACAGGGGGCTACAATGAGCAGTTCTTC; CDR3 protein: CASLGTGGYNEQFF
J gene: TRBJ2-3; V gene: TRBV5-1; clone size: .; D gene: .; CDR3 DNA: TGCGCCAGCAGCTGGAACCCGTACACAGATACGCAGTATTTT; CDR3 protein: CASSWNPYTDTQYF
J gene: TRBJ2-4; V gene: TRBV18; clone size: .; D gene: .; CDR3 DNA: TGTGCCAGCTCACCAGGCGGGCAGGGGCTAAACATTCAGTACTTC; CDR3 protein: CASSPGGQGLNIQYF
J gene: TRBJ2-2; V gene: TRBV14; clone size: .; D gene: .; CDR3 DNA: TGTGCCAGCAGCCAATGGTCGGCGGGCACCGGGGAGCTGTTTTTT; CDR3 protein: CASSQWSAGTGELFF
J gene: TRBJ1-1; V gene: TRBV7-2; clone size: .; D gene: TRBD1; CDR3 DNA: TGTGCCAGCAGCCCGTTAGGGACAGGGAGACTTAACACTGAAGCTTTCTTT; CDR3 protein: CASSPLGTGRLNTEAFF
J gene: TRBJ1-1; V gene: TRBV5-1; clone size: .; D gene: .; CDR3 DNA: TGCGCCAGCAGCTCCAGGGGCTACACTGAAGCTTTCTTT; CDR3 protein: CASSSRGYTEAFF
J gene: TRBJ2-7; V gene: TRBV18; clone size: .; D gene: .; CDR3 DNA: TGTGCCAGCTCATTACAGGATACCTACGAGCAGTACTTC; CDR3 protein: CASSLQDTYEQYF
J gene: TRBJ2-1; V gene: TRBV28; clone size: .; D gene: TRBD2; CDR3 DNA: TGTGCCAGCAGTTTGCCCCCTGGCGGGGGGAACAATGAGCAGTTCTTC; CDR3 protein: CASSLPPGGGNNEQFF
J gene: TRBJ1-1; V gene: TRBV3-1/TRBV3-2; clone size: few; D gene: .; CDR3 DNA: TGTGCCAGCAGCCAATATCTGAACACTGAAGCTTTCTTT; CDR3 protein: CASSQYLNTEAFF
J gene: TRBJ2-7; V gene: TRBV6-2/TRBV6-3; clone size: .; D gene: TRBD1; CDR3 DNA: TGTGCCAGCAGTTTTGGGACAGGGAAGAGCTCCTACGAGCAGTACTTC; CDR3 protein: CASSFGTGKSSYEQYF
J gene: TRBJ1-5; V gene: TRBV5-1; clone size: few; D gene: .; CDR3 DNA: TGCGCCAGCAGCTTAGGGGGGCCCCTCCAGCCCCAGCATTTT; CDR3 protein: CASSLGGPLQPQHF
J gene: TRBJ1-3; V gene: TRBV5-1; clone size: .; D gene: .; CDR3 DNA: TGCGCCAGCAGCCCTGGACACGGAAACACCATATATTTT; CDR3 protein: CASSPGHGNTIYF
J gene: TRBJ2-3; V gene: TRBV5-4; clone size: .; D gene: TRBD2; CDR3 DNA: TGTGCCAGCAGCGCCGGTGGTAGCGGGGGGTCGCGCACAGATACGCAGTATTTT; CDR3 protein: CASSAGGSGGSRTDTQYF
J gene: TRBJ2-5; V gene: TRBV5-6; clone size: .; D gene: TRBD1; CDR3 DNA: TGTGCCAGCAGCTTGGGGACAGGGATGTACCAAGAGACCCAGTACTTC; CDR3 protein: CASSLGTGMYQETQYF
J gene: TRBJ2-3; V gene: TRBV6-5; clone size: .; D gene: .; CDR3 DNA: TGTGCCAGCAGCCTAACAACTCCTAGCACAGATACGCAGTATTTT; CDR3 protein: CASSLTTPSTDTQYF
J gene: TRBJ2-4; V gene: TRBV2; clone size: .; D gene: .; CDR3 DNA: TGTGCCAGCAGTGCTTTCGGTGGGCCTCTGGTTAAAAACATTCAGTACTTC; CDR3 protein: CASSAFGGPLVKNIQYF
J gene: TRBJ1-6; V gene: TRBV30; clone size: .; D gene: .; CDR3 DNA: TGTGCCTGGAGTGTGGACCGGGCAGCAAATAATTCACCCCTCCACTTT; CDR3 protein: CAWSVDRAANNSPLHF
J gene: TRBJ2-5; V gene: TRBV11-3; clone size: .; D gene: TRBD2; CDR3 DNA: TGTGCCAGCAGCACCGGACTAGCGGGACAAGAGACCCAGTACTTC; CDR3 protein: CASSTGLAGQETQYF